This T cell receptor beta chain emerged from a study of blood T cell repertoires in COVID-19. Study-level information: COVID-19 samples collected from the United States, Italy and Spain covered acute and convalescent phases. PBMCs, B-cell-depleted T cells, or T cells were the source of the cDNA or gDNA that made up the material.

Authors' data handling: Reference gene primer amplification gave nucleated cell count estimates. Assay used: immunoSEQ multiplex PCR; TCRdb lists only in-frame clones, some missing. The DNA was the basis for D and trimming; V, J and clone size are from that table. The table records about 210,000 clones, approximately 81% of them present only once. With V trimmed by 5 bases and J by 1 base, 1 base remained unmatched. The CDR3 consists of 14 residues. Looked up from germline, CDR1 is MDHEN and CDR2 is SYDVKM. The TCR sequence derives from an elderly woman with COVID-19, enrolled during active disease. The material sequenced was peripheral blood. The chain combines TRBV28 with TRBJ1-3; TRBD1 matches 8 bases. In nucleotides, the CDR3 is TGTGCCAGCAGTCGGACAGGGTCTGGAAACACCATATATTTT. This translates into CASSRTGSGNTIYF.